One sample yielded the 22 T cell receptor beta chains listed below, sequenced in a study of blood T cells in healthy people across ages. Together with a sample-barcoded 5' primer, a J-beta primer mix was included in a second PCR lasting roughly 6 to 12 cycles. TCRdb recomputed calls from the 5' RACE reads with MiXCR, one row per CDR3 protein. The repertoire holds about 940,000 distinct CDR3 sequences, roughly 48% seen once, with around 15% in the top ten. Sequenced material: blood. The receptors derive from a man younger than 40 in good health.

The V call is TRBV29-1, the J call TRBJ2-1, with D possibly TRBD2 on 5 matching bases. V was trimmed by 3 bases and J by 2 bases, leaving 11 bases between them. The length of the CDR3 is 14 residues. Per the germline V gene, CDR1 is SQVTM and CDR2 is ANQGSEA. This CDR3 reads CSVERVGAYNEQFF. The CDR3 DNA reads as TGCAGCGTTGAGCGGGTAGGTGCCTACAATGAGCAGTTCTTC.

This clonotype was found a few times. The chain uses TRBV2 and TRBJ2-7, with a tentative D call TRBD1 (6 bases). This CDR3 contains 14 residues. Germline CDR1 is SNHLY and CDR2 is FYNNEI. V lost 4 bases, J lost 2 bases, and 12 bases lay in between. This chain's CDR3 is CASSGRGRPYEQYF. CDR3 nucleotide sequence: TGTGCCAGCAGTGGAAGGGGGAGACCCTACGAGCAGTACTTC.

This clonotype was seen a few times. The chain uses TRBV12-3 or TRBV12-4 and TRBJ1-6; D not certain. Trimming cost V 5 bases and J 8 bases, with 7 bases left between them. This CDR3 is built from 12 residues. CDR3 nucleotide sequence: TGTGCCAGCAGTCCGATCTATTCACCCCTCCACTTT. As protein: CASSPIYSPLHF.

The chain's CDR3 is CAWSVHGLDEQYF. CDR3 coding DNA: TGTGCCTGGAGTGTACATGGGCTGGACGAGCAGTACTTC. The chain carries TRBV30 and TRBJ2-7; D is undetermined. The length of the CDR3 is 13 residues. The germline V gene encodes CDR1 GTSNPN and CDR2 SVGIG (reference sequence). V gave up 0 bases and J gave up 5 bases, with 11 bases separating them.

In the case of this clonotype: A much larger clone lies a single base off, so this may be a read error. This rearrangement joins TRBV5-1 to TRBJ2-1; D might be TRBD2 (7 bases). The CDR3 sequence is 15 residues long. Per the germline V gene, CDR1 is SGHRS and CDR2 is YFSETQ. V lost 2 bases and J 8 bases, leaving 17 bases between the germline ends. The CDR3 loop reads CASSFKSGDTDEQFF. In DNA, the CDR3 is TGCGCCAGCAGCTTCAAAAGCGGGGACACCGATGAGCAGTTCTTC.

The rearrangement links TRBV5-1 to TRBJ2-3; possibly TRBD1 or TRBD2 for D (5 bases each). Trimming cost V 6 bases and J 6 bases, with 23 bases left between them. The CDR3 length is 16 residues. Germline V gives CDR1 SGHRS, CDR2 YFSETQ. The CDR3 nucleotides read TGCGCCAGCACAAACAGGCTAGCAGTGGCCCCCGATACGCAGTATTTT. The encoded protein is CASTNRLAVAPDTQYF.

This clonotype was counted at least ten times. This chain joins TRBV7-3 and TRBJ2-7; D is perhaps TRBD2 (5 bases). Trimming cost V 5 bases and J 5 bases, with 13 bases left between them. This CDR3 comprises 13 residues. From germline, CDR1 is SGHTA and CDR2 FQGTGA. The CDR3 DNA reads TGTGCCAGCAGCCTAAGGTCCGGGGACGAGCAGTACTTC. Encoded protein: CASSLRSGDEQYF.

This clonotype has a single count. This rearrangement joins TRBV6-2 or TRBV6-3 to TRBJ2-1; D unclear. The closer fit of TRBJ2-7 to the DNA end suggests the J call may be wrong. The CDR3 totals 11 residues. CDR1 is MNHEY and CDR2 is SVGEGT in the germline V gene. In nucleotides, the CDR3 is TGTGCCAGCACCCAAAGCTCCCAGCAGTACTTC. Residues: CASTQSSQQYF.

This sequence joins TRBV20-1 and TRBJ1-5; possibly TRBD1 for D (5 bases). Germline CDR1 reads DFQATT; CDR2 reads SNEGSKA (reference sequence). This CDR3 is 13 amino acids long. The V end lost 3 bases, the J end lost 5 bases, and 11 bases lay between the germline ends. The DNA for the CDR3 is TGCAGTGCTAGTCTGGGGGTGGATCAGCCCCAGCATTTT. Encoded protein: CSASLGVDQPQHF.

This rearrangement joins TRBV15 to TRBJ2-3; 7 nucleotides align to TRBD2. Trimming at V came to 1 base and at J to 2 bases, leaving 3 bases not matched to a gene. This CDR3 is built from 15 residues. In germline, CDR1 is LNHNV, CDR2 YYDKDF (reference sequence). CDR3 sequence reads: CATSRGEGPTDTQYF. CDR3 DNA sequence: TGTGCCACCAGCAGAGGGGAGGGTCCCACAGATACGCAGTATTTT. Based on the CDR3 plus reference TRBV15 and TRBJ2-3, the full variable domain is DAMVIQNPRYQVTQFGKPVTLSCSQTLNHNVMYWYQQKSSQAPKLLFHYYDKDFNNEADTPDNFQSRRPNTSFCFLDIRSPGLGDTAMYLCATSRGEGPTDTQYFGPGTRLTVL.

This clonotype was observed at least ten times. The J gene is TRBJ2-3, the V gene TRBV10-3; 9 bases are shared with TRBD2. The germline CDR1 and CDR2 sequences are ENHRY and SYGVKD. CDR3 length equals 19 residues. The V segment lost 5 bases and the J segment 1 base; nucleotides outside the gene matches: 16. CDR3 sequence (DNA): TGTGCCATCAGTCGCCCTCCGGGTCGCGGGGGGGCAGGCACAGATACGCAGTATTTT. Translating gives CAISRPPGRGGAGTDTQYF.

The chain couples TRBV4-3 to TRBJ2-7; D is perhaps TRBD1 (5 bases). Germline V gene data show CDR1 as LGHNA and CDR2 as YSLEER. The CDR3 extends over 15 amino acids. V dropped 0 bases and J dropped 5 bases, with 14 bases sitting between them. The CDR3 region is CASSQDKAGNDEQYF. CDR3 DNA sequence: TGCGCCAGCAGCCAAGATAAGGCAGGGAACGACGAGCAGTACTTC.

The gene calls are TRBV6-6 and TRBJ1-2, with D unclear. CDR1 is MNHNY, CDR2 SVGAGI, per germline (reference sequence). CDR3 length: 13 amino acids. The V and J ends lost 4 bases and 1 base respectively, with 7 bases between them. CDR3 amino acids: CASSSILNYGYTF. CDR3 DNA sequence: TGTGCCAGCAGTTCCATACTTAACTATGGCTACACCTTC.

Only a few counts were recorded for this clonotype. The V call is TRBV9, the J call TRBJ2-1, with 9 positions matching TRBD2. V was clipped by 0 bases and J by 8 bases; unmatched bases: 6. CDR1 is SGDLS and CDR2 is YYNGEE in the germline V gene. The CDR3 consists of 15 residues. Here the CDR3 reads CASSVGGGAGDEQFF. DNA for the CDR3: TGTGCCAGCAGCGTAGGCGGGGGGGCTGGCGATGAGCAGTTCTTC.

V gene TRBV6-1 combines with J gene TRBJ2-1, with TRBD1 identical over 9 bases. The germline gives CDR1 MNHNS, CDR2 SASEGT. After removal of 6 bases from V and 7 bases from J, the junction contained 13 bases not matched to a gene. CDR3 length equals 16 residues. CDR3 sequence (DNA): TGTGCCAGCAGAAGCTTGGGACAGGGTTGGCGAAATGAGCAGTTCTTC. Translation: CASRSLGQGWRNEQFF.

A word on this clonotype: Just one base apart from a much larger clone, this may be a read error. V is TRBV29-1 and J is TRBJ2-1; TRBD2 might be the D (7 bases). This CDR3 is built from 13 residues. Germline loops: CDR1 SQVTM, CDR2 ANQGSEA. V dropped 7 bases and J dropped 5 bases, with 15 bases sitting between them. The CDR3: CSGGGRIHNEQFF. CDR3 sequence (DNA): TGCAGCGGGGGGGGCAGGATTCACAATGAGCAGTTCTTC.

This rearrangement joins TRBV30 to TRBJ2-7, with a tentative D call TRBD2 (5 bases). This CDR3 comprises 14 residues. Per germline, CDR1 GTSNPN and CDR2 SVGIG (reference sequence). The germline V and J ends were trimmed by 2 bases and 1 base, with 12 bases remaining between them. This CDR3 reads CAWSHGSLSYEQYF. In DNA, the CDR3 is TGTGCCTGGAGTCATGGGAGTTTGTCCTACGAGCAGTACTTC.

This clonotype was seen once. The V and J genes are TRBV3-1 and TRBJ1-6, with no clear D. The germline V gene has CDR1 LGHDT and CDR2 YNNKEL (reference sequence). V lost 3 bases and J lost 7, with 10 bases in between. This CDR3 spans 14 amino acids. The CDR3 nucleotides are TGTGCCAGCAGCCACACCCTGGGGAATTCACCCCTCCACTTT. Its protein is CASSHTLGNSPLHF.

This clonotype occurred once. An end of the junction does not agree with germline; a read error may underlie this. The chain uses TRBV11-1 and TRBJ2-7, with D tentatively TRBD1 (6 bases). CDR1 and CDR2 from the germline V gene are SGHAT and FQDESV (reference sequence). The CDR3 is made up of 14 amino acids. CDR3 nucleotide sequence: TGTGCCAGCGGCTTAGACCGGGGACACTACGAGCAGTACTTC. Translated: CASGLDRGHYEQYF. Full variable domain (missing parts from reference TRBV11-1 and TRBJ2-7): EAEVAQSPRYKITEKSQAVAFWCDPISGHATLYWYRQILGQGPELLVQFQDESVVDDSQLPKDRFSAERLKGVDSTLKIQPAELGDSAMYLCASGLDRGHYEQYFGPGTRLTVT.

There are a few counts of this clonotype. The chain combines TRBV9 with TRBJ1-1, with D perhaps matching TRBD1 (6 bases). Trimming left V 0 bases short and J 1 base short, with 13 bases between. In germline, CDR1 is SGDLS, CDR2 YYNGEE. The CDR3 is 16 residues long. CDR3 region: CASSVEGQGPNTEAFF. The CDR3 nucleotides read TGTGCCAGCAGCGTAGAAGGGCAGGGGCCGAACACTGAAGCTTTCTTT.

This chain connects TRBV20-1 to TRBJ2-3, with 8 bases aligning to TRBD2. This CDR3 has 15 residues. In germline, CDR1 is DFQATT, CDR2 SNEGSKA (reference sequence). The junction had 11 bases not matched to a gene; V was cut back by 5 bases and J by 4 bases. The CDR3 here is CSAPPGGGGPDTQYF. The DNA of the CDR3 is TGCAGTGCTCCCCCCGGGGGCGGGGGGCCAGATACGCAGTATTTT.

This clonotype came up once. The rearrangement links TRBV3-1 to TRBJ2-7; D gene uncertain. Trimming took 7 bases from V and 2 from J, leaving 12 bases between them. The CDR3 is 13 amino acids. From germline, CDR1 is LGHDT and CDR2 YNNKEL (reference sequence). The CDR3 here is CASNHTLAYEQYF. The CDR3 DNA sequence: TGTGCCAGCAACCATACATTGGCCTACGAGCAGTACTTC.